The present TCR beta chain was sequenced within a study of blood T cell repertoires in COVID-19. The repertoire was sequenced with immunoSEQ multiplex PCR; TCRdb's copy has only in-frame clones and lacks some. The table has tens of thousands of clones, roughly 88% seen once; the top ten hold 4% to 5.5%. This receptor was taken from a man aged 55 to 70 with acute or convalescent COVID-19. The sequencing sample was made of peripheral blood.

The CDR3 sequence is CASSPIQGVSTEAFF. Written as DNA, the CDR3 is TGTGCCAGCAGCCCAATACAGGGCGTTAGCACTGAAGCTTTCTTT. The chain uses TRBV7-2 and TRBJ1-1; tentative D call: TRBD1 (6 bases). The CDR3 is 15 residues long. Trimming cost V 5 bases and J 4 bases, with 17 bases left between them. CDR1 and CDR2 (germline): SGHTA, FQGNSA.